Below, 25 T cell receptor beta chains from the same sample are listed, as sequenced in a study of blood T cell repertoires in COVID-19. Only in-frame clones appear in the TCRdb table, and some are missing; sequencing was by immunoSEQ multiplex PCR. Of 150,000 to 200,000 clones listed, roughly four fifths are singletons. The sample taken for sequencing was peripheral blood. The receptors were sampled from a woman in her seventies with COVID-19, enrolled during active disease.

This chain uses TRBV7-9 with TRBJ1-2, with D tentatively TRBD1 (5 bases). The ends were cut back, 0 bases at V and 5 bases at J, with 16 bases in the middle. The CDR3 length is 16 residues. Germline CDR1 SEHNR, CDR2 FQNEAQ (reference sequence). The CDR3 DNA reads as TGTGCCAGCAGCTTAGCGTCCGGGCAGGGTGGTTATGGCTACACCTTC. It yields the protein CASSLASGQGGYGYTF.

This clone has just one count. V and J are TRBV7-2 and TRBJ2-7; TRBD2 matches at 13 bases. The CDR3 covers 16 residues. V lost 6 bases and J lost 5; bases outside the gene matches: 10. The germline V gene encodes CDR1 SGHTA and CDR2 FQGNSA. This chain's CDR3 is CASSRTSGSGTNEQYF. The CDR3 DNA follows: TGTGCCAGCAGTAGGACTAGCGGGAGCGGAACGAACGAGCAGTACTTC.

The chain uses TRBV28 and TRBJ1-1; 10 bases agree with TRBD1. Germline assignment: CDR1 MDHEN and CDR2 SYDVKM. The CDR3 runs 15 residues. V was clipped by 5 bases and J by 5 bases; unmatched bases: 8. CDR3 sequence (DNA): TGTGCCAGCAGTCCCAGACAGGGGGCGCTGACTGAAGCTTTCTTT. It translates to CASSPRQGALTEAFF.

V and J are TRBV3-1 (or the pseudogene TRBV3-2) and TRBJ1-2; D remains ambiguous. CDR3 length equals 12 residues. Germline V gene data show CDR1 as LGHDT and CDR2 as YNNKEL (reference sequence). V was pared by 2 bases and J by 5 bases, with 6 bases between. The CDR3 here is CASSQHEYGYTF. The CDR3 region has the DNA TGTGCCAGCAGCCAACACGAGTATGGCTACACCTTC.

This clone was recorded only once. The J gene is TRBJ2-7, the V gene TRBV6-2 or TRBV6-3; 16 bases are shared with TRBD2. Germline V CDR1 and CDR2: MNHEY, SVGEGT. V lost 2 bases to trimming and J lost 2 bases; unmatched junction nucleotides: 6. The CDR3 spans 18 residues. Written as DNA, the CDR3 is TGTGCCAGCAGTTACGGGACTAGCGGGAGGGCCCGGACCTACGAGCAGTACTTC. Its protein product is CASSYGTSGRARTYEQYF.

V and J are TRBV7-2 and TRBJ2-3; TRBD1 aligns across 9 bases. The CDR3 has 15 amino acids. The V and J ends lost 1 base and 3 bases, in that order; junction bases with no gene match: 2. Per germline, CDR1 SGHTA and CDR2 FQGNSA. CDR3 DNA sequence: TGTGCCAGCAGCTTAGGGACAGGGGAGACAGATACGCAGTATTTT. Protein sequence: CASSLGTGETDTQYF.

This clone was recorded a few times. V is TRBV29-1 and J is TRBJ2-5, with 10 bases fitting TRBD1. The CDR3 extends over 15 amino acids. V dropped 7 bases and J dropped 1; count of bases not matched to a gene: 9. CDR1 and CDR2 from the germline V gene are SQVTM and ANQGSEA. The CDR3 spells CSAIGGQGLQETQYF. The CDR3 nucleotides read TGCAGCGCGATCGGGGGACAGGGGCTCCAAGAGACCCAGTACTTC.

The count of this clone is one. The chain uses TRBV7-9 and TRBJ1-1; D is uncertain. The germline gives CDR1 SEHNR, CDR2 FQNEAQ (reference sequence). V was cut by 5 bases and J by 0 bases, with 19 bases left in between. CDR3 length: 17 residues. CDR3: CASSRHRPQSMNTEAFF. CDR3 nucleotide sequence: TGTGCCAGCAGCCGCCACCGTCCCCAGTCGATGAACACTGAAGCTTTCTTT.

The gene calls are TRBV6-6 and TRBJ2-7; TRBD2 matches at 11 bases. V was pared by 5 bases and J by 3 bases, with 12 bases of the junction left unmatched. CDR1 and CDR2 from the germline V gene are MNHNY and SVGAGI (reference sequence). The CDR3 has 17 residues. CDR3 sequence (DNA): TGTGCCAGCAGTCCCGGGACTAGCGGACAACTGGGCTACGAGCAGTACTTC. Translation: CASSPGTSGQLGYEQYF.

V is TRBV5-1 and J is TRBJ2-3; 12 nucleotides line up with TRBD2. The CDR3 runs to 16 residues. The junction had 7 bases not matched to a gene; V was cut back by 4 bases and J by 4 bases. Germline loops: CDR1 SGHRS, CDR2 YFSETQ. This CDR3 is CASSPELAGGSDTQYF. CDR3 DNA sequence: TGCGCCAGCAGCCCGGAACTAGCGGGAGGATCAGATACGCAGTATTTT.

The rearrangement uses TRBV6-5 and TRBJ1-1, with D maybe TRBD1 (6 bases). Germline CDR1 MNHEY, CDR2 SVGAGI. The CDR3 extends over 15 amino acids. V lost 4 bases and J 1 base, leaving 13 bases between the germline ends. CDR3 DNA: TGTGCCAGCAGTTCGACAGGAAGAGGGAACACTGAAGCTTTCTTT. Protein sequence: CASSSTGRGNTEAFF.

The chain uses TRBV5-1 and TRBJ2-6; possible D gene TRBD1, 6 bases. Germline assignment: CDR1 SGHRS and CDR2 YFSETQ. Trimming removed 2 bases at V and 1 base at J, with 19 bases between. CDR3 size: 19 residues. CDR3 region: CASSFSIATGNSGANVLTF. The CDR3 nucleotides read TGCGCCAGCAGCTTTTCTATCGCGACAGGCAATTCTGGGGCCAACGTCCTGACTTTC. Together with reference TRBV5-1 and TRBJ2-6, the CDR3 gives the full variable domain: KAGVTQTPRYLIKTRGQQVTLSCSPISGHRSVSWYQQTPGQGLQFLFEYFSETQRNKGNFPGRFSGRQFSNSRSEMNVSTLELGDSALYLCASSFSIATGNSGANVLTFGAGSRLTVL.

V gene TRBV7-8 combines with J gene TRBJ1-4; D remains unclear. There are 14 residues in the CDR3. Trimming stripped 1 base from V and 7 bases from J, with 10 bases between. CDR1 and CDR2 from the germline V gene are SGHVS and FQNEAQ. CDR3 DNA sequence: TGTGCCAGCAGCTTAGGGGTAGAGGTTGAAAAACTGTTTTTT. This gives the protein CASSLGVEVEKLFF.

This clone was detected a few times. The rearrangement links TRBV28 to TRBJ1-6; 7 bases agree with TRBD1. This CDR3 spans 13 amino acids. Per the germline V gene, CDR1 is MDHEN and CDR2 is SYDVKM. V was pared by 5 bases and J by 10 bases, with 5 bases of the junction left unmatched. This chain's CDR3 is CASSLQGSSPLHF. CDR3 DNA: TGTGCCAGCAGTCTACAGGGGAGCTCACCCCTCCACTTT.

The chain employs TRBV5-1 and TRBJ1-1, with D perhaps TRBD1 (6 bases). The length of the CDR3 is 11 residues. The V gene lost 4 bases and the J gene lost 6 bases, with 7 bases spanning the gap. Per the germline V gene, CDR1 is SGHRS and CDR2 is YFSETQ. Here the CDR3 reads CASSQGPEAFF. Here the CDR3 DNA reads TGCGCCAGCAGCCAGGGGCCTGAAGCTTTCTTT. Using reference TRBV5-1 and TRBJ1-1 for the parts outside the CDR3, the full variable domain is KAGVTQTPRYLIKTRGQQVTLSCSPISGHRSVSWYQQTPGQGLQFLFEYFSETQRNKGNFPGRFSGRQFSNSRSEMNVSTLELGDSALYLCASSQGPEAFFGQGTRLTVV.

The V gene is TRBV24-1, the J gene TRBJ1-5; maybe TRBD1 (6 bases). The CDR3 is 16 amino acids. Trimming took 6 bases from V and 2 from J, leaving 16 bases between them. Germline-derived CDR1 and CDR2 are KGHDR and SFDVKD. The CDR3 coding sequence is TGTGCCACCAGTCCTTCGCAGGGGAACGGCAATCAGCCCCAGCATTTT. It translates to CATSPSQGNGNQPQHF.

The chain joins TRBV19 to TRBJ1-1; TRBD1 aligns across 7 bases. From germline, CDR1 is LNHDA and CDR2 SQIVND (reference sequence). J gave up 6 bases and V 3 bases, and 7 bases lay outside the gene matches. This CDR3 contains 14 residues. The CDR3: CASSITSRGAEAFF. The CDR3 DNA is TGTGCCAGTAGTATCACCTCCAGGGGGGCTGAAGCTTTCTTT.

In this sample, this clone turned up a few times. The chain couples TRBV24-1 to TRBJ1-2; TRBD1 aligns across 7 bases. This CDR3 spans 15 amino acids. The germline V gene encodes CDR1 KGHDR and CDR2 SFDVKD. Unmatched junction bases numbered 11, after V lost 6 bases and J lost 5 bases. The chain's CDR3 is CATSNSGTAIYGYTF. As DNA, the CDR3 is TGTGCCACCAGTAACTCCGGGACAGCGATTTATGGCTACACCTTC.

The gene calls are TRBV2 and TRBJ1-2; a weak D match, TRBD1 (6 bases). V lost 2 bases and J lost 3, with 10 bases in between. The CDR3 consists of 14 residues. Germline V gene lookup returns CDR1 SNHLY and CDR2 FYNNEI. The CDR3 here is CASSEQGRDYGYTF. The DNA of the CDR3 is TGTGCCAGCAGTGAACAGGGGCGCGACTATGGCTACACCTTC.

This clone was seen a handful of times. The chain has TRBV28 and TRBJ2-7, with 11 bases matching TRBD2. The CDR3 extends over 18 amino acids. The germline V gene encodes CDR1 MDHEN and CDR2 SYDVKM. Germline trimming cut 4 bases from V and 3 bases from J; bases unmatched to any gene: 14. CDR3 residues: CASSSGGLAAHDFYEQYF. For the CDR3, the DNA is TGTGCCAGCAGTTCGGGGGGACTAGCGGCTCACGACTTCTACGAGCAGTACTTC.

This chain links TRBV28 with TRBJ2-7; 8 bases are a match to TRBD1. Trimming removed 6 bases from V and 3 bases from J; junction bases left unmatched: 4. There are 13 residues in the CDR3. The V gene's germline CDR1 is MDHEN and CDR2 SYDVKM. Here the CDR3 reads CASRRGTGYEQYF. The CDR3 nucleotides are TGTGCCAGCAGACGAGGGACAGGCTACGAGCAGTACTTC.

The chain employs TRBV3-1 (or the pseudogene TRBV3-2) and TRBJ1-3, with D uncertain. Germline assignment: CDR1 LGHDT and CDR2 YNNKEL (reference sequence). Trimming left V 3 bases short and J 0 bases short, with 3 bases between. The CDR3 is 13 residues long. The CDR3 DNA reads TGTGCCAGCAGCCATAGCTCTGGAAACACCATATATTTT. Its translation is CASSHSSGNTIYF.

This clone was detected only a few times. CDR3 sequence (DNA): TGTGCCAGTGCACGGGCTAATGAAAAACTGTTTTTT. Protein product: CASARANEKLFF. The gene calls are TRBV6-5 and TRBJ1-4; D gene unclear. The CDR3 covers 12 residues. Per the germline V gene, CDR1 is MNHEY and CDR2 is SVGAGI. The V gene lost 9 bases and the J gene lost 3 bases, with 8 bases spanning the gap.

The chain joins TRBV30 to TRBJ2-5; the D gene is possibly TRBD1 (5 bases). CDR1 and CDR2 (germline): GTSNPN, SVGIG (reference sequence). Trimming shortened V by 0 bases and J by 2 bases, and 16 bases separated the two germline ends. The CDR3 is made up of 16 amino acids. The CDR3 nucleotides are TGTGCCTGGAGTGTACGAGCGAGGACAAAGCAAGAGACCCAGTACTTC. Its translation is CAWSVRARTKQETQYF.

The V and J genes are TRBV12-3 or TRBV12-4 and TRBJ2-5; TRBD2 aligns across 13 bases. The CDR3 totals 13 residues. Trimming removed 8 bases from V and 7 bases from J; junction bases left unmatched: 4. DNA of the CDR3: TGTGCCAGCGGACTAGCGGGAGTACGGACCCAGTACTTC. It specifies CASGLAGVRTQYF.